Included here is one TCR beta chain sequence, with context. The germline V gene encodes CDR1 MGHDK and CDR2 SYGVNS. Trimming shortened V by 6 bases and J by 10 bases, and 9 bases separated the two germline ends. This CDR3 contains 11 residues. Original processing notes: Quantification of nucleated cells was approximated via reference gene primer amplification. TCRdb's copy holds only in-frame clones and misses some; the assay was immunoSEQ multiplex PCR. V and J calls and clone size are given by that table; D and trimming were obtained from the DNA. The table lists 280,000 or so clones, about 91% of them singletons. The data originate from a study of blood T cell repertoires in COVID-19. Study overall: From T cells, B-cell-depleted T cells, or PBMCs came the material, which was cDNA or gDNA.

J is TRBJ1-4 and V is TRBV25-1; no clear D gene. The sequence derives from a woman aged 60-75 years with acute or convalescent COVID-19. Material: peripheral blood. The CDR3 region has the DNA TGTGCCAGCAGCGCGGAAGGAAAACTGTTTTTT. Translation: CASSAEGKLFF.